This T cell receptor (beta chain) was recovered during a study of CD8+CD57+ T cells in acquired aplastic anemia. Notes on the study in general: About 30 CD8+ CDR3 sequences occurred in both the patients and the controls.

Genomic DNA provided the template from which TCR beta VDJ and CDR3 profiles were obtained. TCRdb recomputed calls from the reads with MiXCR, one row per CDR3 protein. The table shows 400,000 to 450,000 distinct CDR3 sequences, with 60% to 80% occurring only once. This clonotype was recorded a few times. The target antigen is unknown. This CDR3 has 13 amino acids. Trimming removed 2 bases from V and 4 bases from J, with 9 bases in between. The germline V gene encodes CDR1 SNHLY and CDR2 FYNNEI. V usage is TRBV2 and J usage is TRBJ2-7; no reliable D call. The sequenced sample consisted of sorted CD4+, CD8+, or CD8+CD57+ T cells (not recorded which) from PBMCs. The source of this sequence is a human donor in good health, serving as a control. CDR3 nucleotides: TGTGCCAGCAGTGAACTGGTTTTGTACGAGCAGTACTTC. Protein product: CASSELVLYEQYF.